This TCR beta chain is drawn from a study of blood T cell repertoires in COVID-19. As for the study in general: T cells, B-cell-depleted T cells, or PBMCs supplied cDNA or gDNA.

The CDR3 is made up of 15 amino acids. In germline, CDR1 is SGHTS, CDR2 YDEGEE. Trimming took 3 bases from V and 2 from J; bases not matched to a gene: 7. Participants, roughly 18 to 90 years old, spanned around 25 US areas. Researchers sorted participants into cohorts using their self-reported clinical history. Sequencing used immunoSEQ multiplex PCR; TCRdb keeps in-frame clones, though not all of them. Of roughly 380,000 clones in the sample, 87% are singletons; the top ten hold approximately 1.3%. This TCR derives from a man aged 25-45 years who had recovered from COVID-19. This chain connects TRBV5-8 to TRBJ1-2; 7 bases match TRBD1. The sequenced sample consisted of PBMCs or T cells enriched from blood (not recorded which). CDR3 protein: CASSWDGGGNYGYTF. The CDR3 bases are TGTGCCAGCAGCTGGGACGGAGGGGGCAACTATGGCTACACCTTC.